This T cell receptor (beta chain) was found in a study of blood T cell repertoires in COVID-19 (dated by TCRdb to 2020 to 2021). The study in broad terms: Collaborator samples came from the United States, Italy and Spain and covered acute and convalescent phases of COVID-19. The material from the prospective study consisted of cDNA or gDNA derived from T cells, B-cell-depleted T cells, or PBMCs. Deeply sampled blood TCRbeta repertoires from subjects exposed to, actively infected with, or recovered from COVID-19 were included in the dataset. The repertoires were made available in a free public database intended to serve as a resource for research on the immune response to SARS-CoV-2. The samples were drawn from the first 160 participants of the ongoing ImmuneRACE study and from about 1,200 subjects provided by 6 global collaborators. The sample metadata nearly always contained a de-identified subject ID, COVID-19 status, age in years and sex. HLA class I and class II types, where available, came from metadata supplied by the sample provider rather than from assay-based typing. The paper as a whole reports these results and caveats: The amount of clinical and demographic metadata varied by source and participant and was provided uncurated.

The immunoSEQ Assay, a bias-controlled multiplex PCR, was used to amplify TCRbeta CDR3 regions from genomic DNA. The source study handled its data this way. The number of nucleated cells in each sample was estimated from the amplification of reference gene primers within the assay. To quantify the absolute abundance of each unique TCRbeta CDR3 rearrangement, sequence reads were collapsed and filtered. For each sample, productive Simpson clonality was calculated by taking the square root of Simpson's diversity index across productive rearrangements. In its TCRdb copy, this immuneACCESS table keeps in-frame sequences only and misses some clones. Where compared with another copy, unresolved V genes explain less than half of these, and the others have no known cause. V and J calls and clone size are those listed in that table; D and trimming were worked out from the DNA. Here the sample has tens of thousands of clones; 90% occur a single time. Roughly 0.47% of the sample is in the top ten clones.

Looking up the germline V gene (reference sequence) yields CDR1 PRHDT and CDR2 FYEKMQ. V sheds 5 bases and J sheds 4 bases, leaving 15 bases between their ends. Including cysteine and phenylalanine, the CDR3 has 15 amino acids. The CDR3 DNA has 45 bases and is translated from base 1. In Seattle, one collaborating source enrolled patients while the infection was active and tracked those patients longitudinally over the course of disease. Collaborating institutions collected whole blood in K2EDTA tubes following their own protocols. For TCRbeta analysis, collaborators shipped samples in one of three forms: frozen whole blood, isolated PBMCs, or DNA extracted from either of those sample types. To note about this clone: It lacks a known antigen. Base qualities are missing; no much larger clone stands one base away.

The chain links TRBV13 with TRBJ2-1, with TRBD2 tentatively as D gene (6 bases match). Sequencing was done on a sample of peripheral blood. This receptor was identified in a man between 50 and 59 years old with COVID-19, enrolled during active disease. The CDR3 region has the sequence CASSRGDWSYNEQFF. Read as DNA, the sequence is TGTGCCAGCAGCAGAGGGGACTGGTCTTACAATGAGCAGTTCTTC.